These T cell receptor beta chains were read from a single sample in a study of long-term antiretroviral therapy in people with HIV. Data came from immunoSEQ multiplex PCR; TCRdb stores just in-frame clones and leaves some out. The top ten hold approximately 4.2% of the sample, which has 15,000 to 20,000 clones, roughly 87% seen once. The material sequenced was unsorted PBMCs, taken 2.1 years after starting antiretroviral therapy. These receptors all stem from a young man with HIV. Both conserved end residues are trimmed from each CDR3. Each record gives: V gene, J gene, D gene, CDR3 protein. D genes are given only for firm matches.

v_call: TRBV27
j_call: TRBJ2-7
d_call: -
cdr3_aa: ASGDTTYEQY

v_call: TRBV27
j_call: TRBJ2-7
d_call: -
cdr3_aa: ASSFGTDAYEQY

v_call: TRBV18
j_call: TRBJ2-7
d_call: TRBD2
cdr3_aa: ASSPKGLAGGYEQY

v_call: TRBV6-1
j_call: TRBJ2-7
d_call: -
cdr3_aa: ASSSQRTYEQY

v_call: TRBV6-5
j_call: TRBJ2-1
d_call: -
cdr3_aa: ASNGPLGSYNEQF

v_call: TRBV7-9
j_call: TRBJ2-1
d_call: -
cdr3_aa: ASSLGDAQGNEQF

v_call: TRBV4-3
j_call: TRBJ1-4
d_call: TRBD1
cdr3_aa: ASSPAPGQVTEKLF

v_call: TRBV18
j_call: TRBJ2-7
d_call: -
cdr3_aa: ASSPDAGHEQY

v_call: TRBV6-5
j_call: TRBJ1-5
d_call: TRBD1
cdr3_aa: ASSPGTGINQPQH

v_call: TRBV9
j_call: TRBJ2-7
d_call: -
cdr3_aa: ASSVVGVGEQY

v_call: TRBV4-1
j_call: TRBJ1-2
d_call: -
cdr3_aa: ASSQAGTNYGYT

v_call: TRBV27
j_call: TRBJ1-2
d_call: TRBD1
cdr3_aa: ASIGDRGGYT

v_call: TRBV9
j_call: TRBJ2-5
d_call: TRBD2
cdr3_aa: ASSVGLAGGRETQY

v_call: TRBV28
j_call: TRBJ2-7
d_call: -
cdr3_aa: ASRWGRVNYEQY

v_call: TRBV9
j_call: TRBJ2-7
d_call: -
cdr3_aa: ASSEGGGASYEQY

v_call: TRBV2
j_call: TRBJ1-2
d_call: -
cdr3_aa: ASSYRGLDYGYT

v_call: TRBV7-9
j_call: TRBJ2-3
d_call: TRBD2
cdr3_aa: ASSTRGSFTDTQY

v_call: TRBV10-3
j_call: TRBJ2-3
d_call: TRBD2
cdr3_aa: AISAGTSGSVHTQY

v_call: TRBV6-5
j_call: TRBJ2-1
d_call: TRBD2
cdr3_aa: ASSFRGLAAQF

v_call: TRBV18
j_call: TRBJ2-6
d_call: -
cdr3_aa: ASSPPISGANVLT

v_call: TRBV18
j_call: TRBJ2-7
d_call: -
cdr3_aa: ASSPIGPEQY

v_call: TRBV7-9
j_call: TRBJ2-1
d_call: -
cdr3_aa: ASSPRQNPYQEQF

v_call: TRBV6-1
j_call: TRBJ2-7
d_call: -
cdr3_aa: ASSPGVSYEQY

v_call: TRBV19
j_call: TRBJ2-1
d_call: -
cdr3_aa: ASSIGRRENNEQF

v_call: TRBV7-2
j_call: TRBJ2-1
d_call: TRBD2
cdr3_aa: ASTAKLAGDNEQF